This TCR beta chain was documented in a study of T-cell reconstitution after alpha-beta-depleted transplantation in children. Preparation of the TCRbeta library involved a method that used unique molecular identifiers. TCRdb analysed the PCR reads with MiXCR anew, one entry per CDR3 protein. The table has some 200,000 distinct CDR3 sequences, around 8.4% seen once; the top ten hold less than 40%. This clonotype was seen repeatedly, ten times or more. Its antigen is not identified. Study observations and caveats: By one year post-transplant, T-cell counts and diversity largely arose from T cells that were newly produced. Where alpha-beta T cells came from about two months after transplant was reportedly several hundred expanded graft clones. Elevated TCRbeta diversity at day 60 was traced, in some patients, to surviving recipient T cells and thymic progenitors.

CDR1 and CDR2 from the germline V gene are DFQATT and SNEGSKA (reference sequence). The CDR3 has 12 residues. V shed 5 bases and J 6 bases; nucleotides not matched to a gene: 3. The receptor's source is a male patient under 10 years old who had a stem cell transplant for acute myeloid leukemia, so the T cells may come from the graft donor. The source was PBMCs, mostly from graft donor cells, collected 360 days after TCRalphabeta/CD19-depleted stem cell transplant. The J gene is TRBJ2-1, the V gene TRBV20-1; 8 bases are shared with TRBD1. The CDR3 DNA reads as TGCAGTGCTGAACAGGGGGGCAATGAGCAGTTCTTC. Protein product: CSAEQGGNEQFF.